Listed below are T cell receptor beta chains from one sample, sequenced in a study of cytomegalovirus exposure and HLA in healthy donors. The table came from immunoSEQ multiplex PCR; TCRdb's copy has only in-frame clones and leaves some out. The sample records 100,000 to 150,000 clones, more than 60% being singletons. The sequenced sample consisted of PBMCs. These receptors were collected from a woman between 18 and 29 years old in good health and CMV-seronegative. CDR3s include the opening cysteine and the closing phenylalanine or tryptophan. D genes are given only for firm matches. Rows may omit the clone size; those that give it use once, few, many or a size class.

size,J,D,V,CDR3,DNA
-,TRBJ2-2,TRBD2,TRBV5-1,CASRNLAGKTGELFF,TGCGCCAGCAGGAACCTAGCGGGCAAAACCGGGGAGCTGTTTTTT
-,TRBJ2-1,TRBD2,TRBV9,CASSLGLAGADEQFF,TGTGCCAGCAGCCTAGGACTAGCGGGAGCCGATGAGCAGTTCTTC
-,TRBJ1-2,TRBD1,TRBV19,CASSPPDRVPYGYTF,TGTGCCAGTAGTCCGCCAGACAGGGTTCCTTATGGCTACACCTTC
-,TRBJ2-3,TRBD2,TRBV4-1,CASSLAGLGTDTQYF,TGCGCCAGCTCTTTGGCTGGACTAGGAACAGATACGCAGTATTTT
-,TRBJ2-7,TRBD2,TRBV5-6,CASSWGLAGSYEQYF,TGTGCCAGCAGCTGGGGACTAGCGGGCTCTTACGAGCAGTACTTC
-,TRBJ2-1,TRBD2,TRBV7-9,CASSPSPSGRNGNEQFF,TGTGCCAGCAGCCCGAGTCCTAGCGGGAGAAACGGCAATGAGCAGTTCTTC
-,TRBJ1-1,-,TRBV5-1,CASSLKRASAALGLRVDTEAFF,TGCGCCAGCAGCTTAAAGAGGGCCAGCGCGGCACTTGGGCTACGGGTCGACACTGAAGCTTTCTTT
-,TRBJ1-1,TRBD1,TRBV5-4,CASSRGQGATEAFF,TGTGCCAGCAGCCGGGGACAGGGGGCGACTGAAGCTTTCTTT
-,TRBJ2-5,TRBD2,TRBV29-1,CSVVAGGETQYF,TGCAGCGTTGTAGCGGGAGGAGAGACCCAGTACTTC
-,TRBJ2-7,-,TRBV5-1,CASSLVGGSYEQYF,TGCGCCAGCAGCTTGGTGGGGGGATCCTACGAGCAGTACTTC
-,TRBJ2-5,TRBD1,TRBV6-5,CASSYSTGRQTQYF,TGTGCCAGCAGTTACTCGACAGGGCGGCAGACCCAGTACTTC
-,TRBJ2-1,-,TRBV19,CASRTGRGLGNEQFF,TGTGCCAGTAGAACGGGTAGGGGACTGGGGAATGAGCAGTTCTTC
few,TRBJ2-5,TRBD2,TRBV5-1,CASSLGGGRSQETQYF,TGCGCCAGCAGCTTGGGAGGCGGGAGGTCCCAAGAGACCCAGTACTTC
-,TRBJ1-4,-,TRBV27,CASRRDTNEKLFF,TGTGCCAGCAGACGAGATACTAATGAAAAACTGTTTTTT
-,TRBJ1-1,-,TRBV29-1,CSASRVNTEAFF,TGCAGCGCGAGCAGGGTAAACACTGAAGCTTTCTTT
-,TRBJ2-7,-,TRBV2,CASNQGASGEQYF,TGTGCCAGCAACCAAGGGGCTTCGGGCGAGCAGTACTTC
-,TRBJ1-1,TRBD1,TRBV5-1,CASSSIGPGTGTEAFF,TGCGCCAGCAGCTCCATTGGACCCGGGACAGGGACTGAAGCTTTCTTT
-,TRBJ1-5,-,TRBV6-4,CASSRDFSNQPQHF,TGTGCCAGCAGCAGGGACTTTAGCAATCAGCCCCAGCATTTT
-,TRBJ1-1,-,TRBV27,CASSPHRQNTEAFF,TGTGCCAGCAGTCCACATCGACAGAACACTGAAGCTTTCTTT
once,TRBJ2-2,-,TRBV6-1,CASSLQGNTGELFF,TGTGCCAGCAGCCTACAGGGGAACACCGGGGAGCTGTTTTTT
-,TRBJ2-3,-,TRBV7-9,CASSLAGGTSADTQYF,TGTGCCAGCAGCTTAGCTGGGGGCACCTCCGCAGATACGCAGTATTTT
-,TRBJ2-7,TRBD1,TRBV5-4,CASSRGPLYEQYF,TGTGCCAGCAGCAGGGGGCCCCTCTACGAGCAGTACTTC
-,TRBJ2-3,-,TRBV5-4,CASSSPPGSTDTQYF,TGTGCCAGCAGTTCCCCGCCGGGTAGCACAGATACGCAGTATTTT
-,TRBJ2-1,-,TRBV7-2,CASSLADGEFF,TGTGCCAGCAGCTTAGCCGACGGGGAGTTCTTC
-,TRBJ2-3,-,TRBV4-2,CASSQDPHGQLLTDTQYF,TGTGCCAGCAGCCAAGATCCCCATGGGCAGCTTCTCACAGATACGCAGTATTTT
-,TRBJ2-7,TRBD2,TRBV5-1,CASSLTAGSIMQYF,TGCGCCAGCAGCTTGACAGCGGGAAGTATAATGCAGTACTTC
few,TRBJ1-5,-,TRBV5-4,CASSLGRDQPQHF,TGTGCCAGCAGCTTGGGACGGGATCAGCCCCAGCATTTT
-,TRBJ2-2,TRBD1,TRBV18,CASSPRGGQGNGELFF,TGTGCCAGCTCACCACGCGGCGGACAGGGAAACGGGGAGCTGTTTTTT
-,TRBJ2-5,-,TRBV6-5,CASSYEVPGGQETQYF,TGTGCCAGCAGTTACGAGGTACCTGGTGGACAAGAGACCCAGTACTTC
-,TRBJ2-7,TRBD2,TRBV30,CASDSGRALDEDVQYF,TGTGCCTCCGATAGCGGGAGGGCCCTCGACGAAGATGTGCAGTACTTC
-,TRBJ2-5,-,TRBV4-2,CASSQEGGALQETQYF,TGTGCCAGCAGCCAGGAGGGGGGGGCCTTACAAGAGACCCAGTACTTC
few,TRBJ2-2,-,TRBV2,CASTFNSFGTGELFF,TGTGCCAGCACGTTTAACAGCTTCGGCACCGGGGAGCTGTTTTTT
-,TRBJ1-1,-,TRBV29-1,CSVGRGTEAFF,TGCAGCGTTGGACGGGGGACTGAAGCTTTCTTT
-,TRBJ2-3,TRBD2,TRBV4-1,CASRRLAGGPEDTQYF,TGCGCCAGCCGAAGACTAGCGGGAGGGCCGGAGGATACGCAGTATTTT
-,TRBJ1-1,-,TRBV5-6,CASSQGHLNTEAFF,TGTGCCAGCAGCCAGGGACACTTGAACACTGAAGCTTTCTTT
-,TRBJ1-3,-,TRBV6-5,CASRAGGGSGNTIYF,TGTGCCAGCAGGGCAGGCGGAGGGAGTGGAAACACCATATATTTT
-,TRBJ2-5,TRBD1,TRBV4-1,CASSQIGTGGQETQYF,TGCGCCAGCAGCCAAATCGGGACAGGGGGCCAGGAGACCCAGTACTTC
few,TRBJ1-2,-,TRBV6-1,CATWNYGYTF,TGTGCTACATGGAACTATGGCTACACCTTC
once,TRBJ1-1,-,TRBV6-1,CASSEDRGLRAFF,TGTGCCAGCAGTGAAGATAGGGGCCTGAGAGCTTTCTTT
-,TRBJ2-7,TRBD2,TRBV7-6,CASSLASGTSGTYEQYF,TGTGCCAGCAGCTTAGCGTCCGGGACTAGCGGGACCTACGAGCAGTACTTC
-,TRBJ1-1,TRBD1,TRBV19,CASEGQGSTEAFF,TGTGCCAGCGAGGGACAGGGGTCTACTGAAGCTTTCTTT
-,TRBJ2-1,TRBD2,TRBV10-3,CAISGTSGHNEQFF,TGTGCCATCAGTGGGACTAGCGGCCACAATGAGCAGTTCTTC
once,TRBJ2-2,-,TRBV9,CASSVGSGYTGELFF,TGTGCCAGCAGCGTAGGCAGCGGATACACCGGGGAGCTGTTTTTT
-,TRBJ2-5,-,TRBV29-1,CSGRGYLQETQYF,TGCAGCGGAAGGGGCTACCTACAAGAGACCCAGTACTTC
-,TRBJ1-2,TRBD1,TRBV15,CATSRAPFSRPGEGANYGYTF,TGTGCCACCAGCAGAGCTCCATTCAGCCGTCCCGGAGAGGGGGCGAACTATGGCTACACCTTC
-,TRBJ2-7,-,TRBV10-2,CASSDGVDRSYEQYF,TGCGCCAGCAGCGACGGGGTAGACCGCTCCTACGAGCAGTACTTC
-,TRBJ1-2,-,TRBV30,CAWNSGGVYGYTF,TGTGCCTGGAACAGCGGAGGGGTCTATGGCTACACCTTC
-,TRBJ1-1,-,TRBV18,CASSRGNTEAFF,TGTGCCAGCTCCAGAGGGAACACTGAAGCTTTCTTT
-,TRBJ2-1,TRBD2,TRBV7-7,CASSLAAGVGNEQFF,TGTGCCAGCAGCTTAGCGGCGGGAGTCGGCAATGAGCAGTTCTTC
-,TRBJ2-3,-,TRBV6-4,CASSDQATDTQYF,TGTGCCAGCAGTGACCAGGCCACAGATACGCAGTATTTT
few,TRBJ2-7,TRBD1,TRBV6-5,CASRRPGGDEQYF,TGTGCCAGCAGACGCCCAGGGGGCGACGAGCAGTACTTC
-,TRBJ2-5,TRBD1,TRBV10-2,CASRPGTAQETQYF,TGCGCCAGCAGACCCGGGACAGCACAAGAGACCCAGTACTTC
-,TRBJ1-2,-,TRBV11-2,CASSLHRDNYGYTF,TGTGCCAGCAGCTTGCACAGGGACAACTATGGCTACACCTTC
-,TRBJ1-1,TRBD1,TRBV18,CASSPSSQGQRGVNTEAFF,TGTGCCAGCTCACCGTCAAGTCAGGGACAGAGAGGGGTGAACACTGAAGCTTTCTTT
-,TRBJ1-2,TRBD1,TRBV6-5,CASSPSGQGIFGYTF,TGTGCCAGCAGCCCCTCAGGACAGGGGATCTTCGGCTACACCTTC
-,TRBJ1-1,-,TRBV7-9,CASTPGGPEAFF,TGTGCCAGCACCCCCGGAGGGCCTGAAGCTTTCTTT
-,TRBJ2-2,TRBD2,TRBV7-7,CASSLGILAGGAGELFF,TGTGCCAGCAGCTTAGGAATACTAGCGGGAGGAGCCGGGGAGCTGTTTTTT